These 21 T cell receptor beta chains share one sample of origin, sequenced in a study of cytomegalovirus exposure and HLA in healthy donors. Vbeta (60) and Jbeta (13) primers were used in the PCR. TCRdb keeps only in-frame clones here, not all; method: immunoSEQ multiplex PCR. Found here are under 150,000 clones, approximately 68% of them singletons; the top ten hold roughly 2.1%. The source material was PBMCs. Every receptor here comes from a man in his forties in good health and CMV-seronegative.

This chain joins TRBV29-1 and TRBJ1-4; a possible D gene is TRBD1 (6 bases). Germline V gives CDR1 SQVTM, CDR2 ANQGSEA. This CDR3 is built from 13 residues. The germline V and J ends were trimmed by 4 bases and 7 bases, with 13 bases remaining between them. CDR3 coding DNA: TGCAGCGTTGGGGCGGGGGCGGGTGAAAAACTGTTTTTT. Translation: CSVGAGAGEKLFF. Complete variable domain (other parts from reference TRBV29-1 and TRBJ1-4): SAVISQKPSRDICQRGTSLTIQCQVDSQVTMMFWYRQQPGQSLTLIATANQGSEATYESGFVIDKFPISRPNLTFSTLTVSNMSPEDSSIYLCSVGAGAGEKLFFGSGTQLSVL.

CDR3 protein: CASSRDRGRTDTQYF. The CDR3 DNA follows: TGTGCCAGCAGTCGGGACAGGGGACGAACAGATACGCAGTATTTT. V and J are TRBV2 and TRBJ2-3; 10 nucleotides agree with TRBD1. V trimming: 5 bases; J trimming: 3 bases; junction bases outside the gene matches: 5. The CDR3 contains 15 residues. CDR1 SNHLY and CDR2 FYNNEI come from the germline V gene.

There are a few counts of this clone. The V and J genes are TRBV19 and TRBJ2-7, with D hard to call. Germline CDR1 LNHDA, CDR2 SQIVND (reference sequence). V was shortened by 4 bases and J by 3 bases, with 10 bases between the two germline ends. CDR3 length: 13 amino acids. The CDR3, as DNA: TGTGCCAGTAGTAAAACTCTCCTCTACGAGCAGTACTTC. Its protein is CASSKTLLYEQYF.

The DNA of the CDR3 is TGTGCCAGCAGCTCGGGGGGGGATACGCAGTATTTT. It codes for CASSSGGDTQYF. The V call is TRBV7-9, the J call TRBJ2-3, with 8 bases lining up with TRBD2. CDR1 is SEHNR, CDR2 FQNEAQ, per germline (reference sequence). V shed 4 bases and J 6 bases; nucleotides not matched to a gene: 0. The CDR3 extends over 12 amino acids.

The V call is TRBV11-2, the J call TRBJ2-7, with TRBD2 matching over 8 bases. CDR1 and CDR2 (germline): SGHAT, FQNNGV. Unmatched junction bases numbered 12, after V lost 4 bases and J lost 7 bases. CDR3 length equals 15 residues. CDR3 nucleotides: TGTGCCAGCAGCTCGCTCTCGGGGGGGTTGCGGGAGCAGTACTTC. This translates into CASSSLSGGLREQYF.

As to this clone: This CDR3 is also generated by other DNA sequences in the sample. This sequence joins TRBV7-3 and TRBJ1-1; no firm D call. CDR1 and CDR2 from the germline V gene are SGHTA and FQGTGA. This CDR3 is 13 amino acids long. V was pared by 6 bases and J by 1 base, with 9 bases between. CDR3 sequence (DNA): TGTGCCAGCAGTCTAACGGGGAACACTGAAGCTTTCTTT. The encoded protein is CASSLTGNTEAFF.

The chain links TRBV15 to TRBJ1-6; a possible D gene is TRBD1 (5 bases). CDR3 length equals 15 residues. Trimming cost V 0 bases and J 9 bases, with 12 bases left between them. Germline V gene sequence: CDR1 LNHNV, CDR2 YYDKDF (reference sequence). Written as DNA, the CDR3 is TGTGCCACCAGCAGAGAGACAGCCTGGGGTTCACCCCTCCACTTT. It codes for CATSRETAWGSPLHF.

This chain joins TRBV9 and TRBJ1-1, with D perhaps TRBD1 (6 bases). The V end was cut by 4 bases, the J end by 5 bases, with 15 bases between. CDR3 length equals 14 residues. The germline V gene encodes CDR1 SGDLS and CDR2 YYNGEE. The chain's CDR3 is CASSPGGGGTEAFF. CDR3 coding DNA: TGTGCCAGCAGCCCTGGAGGGGGGGGAACTGAAGCTTTCTTT.

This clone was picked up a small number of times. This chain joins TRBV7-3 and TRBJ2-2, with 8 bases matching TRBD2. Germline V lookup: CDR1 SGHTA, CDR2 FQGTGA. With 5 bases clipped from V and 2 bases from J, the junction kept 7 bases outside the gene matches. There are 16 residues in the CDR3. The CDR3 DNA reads TGTGCCAGCAGCCGAGAAGCGGGGGCCAACACCGGGGAGCTGTTTTTT. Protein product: CASSREAGANTGELFF.

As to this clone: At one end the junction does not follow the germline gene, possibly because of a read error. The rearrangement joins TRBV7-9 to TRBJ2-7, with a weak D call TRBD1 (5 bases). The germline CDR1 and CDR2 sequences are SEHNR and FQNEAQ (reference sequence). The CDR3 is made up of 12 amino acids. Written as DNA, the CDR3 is TGTTCCAGCAGCTTAGGACACTACGAGCAGTACTTC. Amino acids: CSSSLGHYEQYF.

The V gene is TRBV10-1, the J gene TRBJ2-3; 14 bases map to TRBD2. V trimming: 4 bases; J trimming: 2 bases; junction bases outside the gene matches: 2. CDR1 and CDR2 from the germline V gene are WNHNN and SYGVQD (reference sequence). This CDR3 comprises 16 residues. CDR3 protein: CASSGGLAGVTDTQYF. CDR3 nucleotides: TGCGCCAGCAGTGGGGGACTAGCGGGAGTCACAGATACGCAGTATTTT.

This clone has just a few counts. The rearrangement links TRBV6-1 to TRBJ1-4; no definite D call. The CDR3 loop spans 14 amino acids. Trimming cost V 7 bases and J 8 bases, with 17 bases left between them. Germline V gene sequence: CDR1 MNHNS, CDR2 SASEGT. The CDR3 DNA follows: TGTGCCAGCAACATGAGGGCCGTAGGAGAAAAACTGTTTTTT. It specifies CASNMRAVGEKLFF.

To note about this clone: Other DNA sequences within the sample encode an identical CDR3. CDR3 DNA: TGTGCCACCAGCAGAGGGCAAAACTATGGCTACACCTTC. This sequence encodes CATSRGQNYGYTF. This chain uses TRBV15 with TRBJ1-2; D uncertain. Germline V lookup: CDR1 LNHNV, CDR2 YYDKDF (reference sequence). Trimming removed 1 base at V and 2 bases at J, with 5 bases between. The CDR3 loop spans 13 amino acids. Complete variable domain (other parts from reference TRBV15 and TRBJ1-2): DAMVIQNPRYQVTQFGKPVTLSCSQTLNHNVMYWYQQKSSQAPKLLFHYYDKDFNNEADTPDNFQSRRPNTSFCFLDIRSPGLGDTAMYLCATSRGQNYGYTFGSGTRLTVV.

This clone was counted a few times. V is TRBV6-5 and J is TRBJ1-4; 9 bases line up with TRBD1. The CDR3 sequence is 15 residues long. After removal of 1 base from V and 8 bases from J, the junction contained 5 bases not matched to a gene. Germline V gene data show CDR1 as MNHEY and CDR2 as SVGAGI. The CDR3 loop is CASSYLQGAGEKLFF. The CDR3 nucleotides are TGTGCCAGCAGTTACTTACAGGGGGCTGGGGAAAAACTGTTTTTT.

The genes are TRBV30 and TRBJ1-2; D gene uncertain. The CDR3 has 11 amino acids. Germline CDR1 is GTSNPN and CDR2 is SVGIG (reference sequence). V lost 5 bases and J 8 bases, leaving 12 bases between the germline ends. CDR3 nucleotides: TGTGCCTGGGCCAGCGCCGGAGGCTACACCTTC. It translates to CAWASAGGYTF.

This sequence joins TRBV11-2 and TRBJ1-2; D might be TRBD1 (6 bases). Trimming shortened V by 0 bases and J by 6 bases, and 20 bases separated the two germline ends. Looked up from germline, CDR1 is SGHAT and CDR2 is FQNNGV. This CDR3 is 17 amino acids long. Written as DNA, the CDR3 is TGTGCCAGCAGCTTAGATCGGTCCTGGGGGCGCGGAGATGGCTACACCTTC. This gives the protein CASSLDRSWGRGDGYTF.

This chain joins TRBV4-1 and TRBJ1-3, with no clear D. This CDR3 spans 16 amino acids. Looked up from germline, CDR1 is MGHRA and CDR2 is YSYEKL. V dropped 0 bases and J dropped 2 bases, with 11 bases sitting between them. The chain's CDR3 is CASSQEEVPPGNTIYF. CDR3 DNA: TGCGCCAGCAGCCAAGAGGAGGTCCCCCCTGGAAACACCATATATTTT.

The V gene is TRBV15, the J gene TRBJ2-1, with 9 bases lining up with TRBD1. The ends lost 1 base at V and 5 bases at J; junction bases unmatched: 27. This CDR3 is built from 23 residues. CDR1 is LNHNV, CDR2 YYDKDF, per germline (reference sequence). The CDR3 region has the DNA TGTGCCACCAGCAGAGGCCCTCCGGGACAGGGAGGATTCTGGCCCTATCCGAACAATGAGCAGTTCTTC. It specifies CATSRGPPGQGGFWPYPNNEQFF.

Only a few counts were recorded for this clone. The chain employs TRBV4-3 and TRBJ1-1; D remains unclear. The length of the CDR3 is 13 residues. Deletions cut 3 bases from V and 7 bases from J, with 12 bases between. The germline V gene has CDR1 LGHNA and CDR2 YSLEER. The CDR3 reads CASSQVAGSEAFF. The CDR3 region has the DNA TGCGCCAGCAGCCAGGTAGCCGGGAGTGAAGCTTTCTTT.

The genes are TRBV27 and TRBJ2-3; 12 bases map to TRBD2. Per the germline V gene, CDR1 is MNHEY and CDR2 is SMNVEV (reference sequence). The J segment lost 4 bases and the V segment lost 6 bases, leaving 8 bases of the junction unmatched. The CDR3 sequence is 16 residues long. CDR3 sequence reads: CASSTLAGGLADTQYF. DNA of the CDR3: TGTGCCAGCAGCACTCTAGCGGGGGGGCTCGCAGATACGCAGTATTTT.

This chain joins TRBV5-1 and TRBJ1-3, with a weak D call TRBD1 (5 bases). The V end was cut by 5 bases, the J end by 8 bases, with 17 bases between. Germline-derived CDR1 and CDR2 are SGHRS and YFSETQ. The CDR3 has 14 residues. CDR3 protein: CASSYGDRGHTIYF. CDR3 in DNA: TGCGCCAGCAGTTATGGTGACAGAGGCCACACCATATATTTT. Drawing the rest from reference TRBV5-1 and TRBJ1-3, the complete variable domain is KAGVTQTPRYLIKTRGQQVTLSCSPISGHRSVSWYQQTPGQGLQFLFEYFSETQRNKGNFPGRFSGRQFSNSRSEMNVSTLELGDSALYLCASSYGDRGHTIYFGEGSWLTVV.